The source of this TCR beta chain is a study of T cells after yellow fever vaccination (dated by TCRdb to the late 2010s). Study-level background: The SMART-Seq v4 Ultra Low Input RNA kit was used to prepare libraries from fractions with low cell numbers. To follow T-cell clones before and after primary and booster YFV17D yellow fever vaccination, bulk TCR alpha and beta repertoires were sequenced over time. Two healthy male donors made up the cohort, one aged 18 to 29 years and the other aged 30 to 40 years. Blood was collected at multiple timepoints before and after primary and secondary immunization, and bulk PBMC replicates and cell subsets were isolated. The paper's findings and limits, for the study overall: Because only two donors were included in the study, the extent to which the findings can be generalized is limited. A small share of clonotypes occurred in both CD4 and CD8 compartments, likely arising from convergent recombination. Compared with the primary T-cell response, the secondary T-cell response was faster but weaker, reaching its peak on day 5 rather than on day 15. Most clones expanded after primary vaccination were re-detected after the booster (around 96% of CD4 and more than 70% of CD8), suggesting broad memory maintenance. Computational filtering was needed because FACS-sorted repertoires could contain abundant contaminating clonotypes from the bulk population.

The CDR3 holds 13 amino acids from the cysteine to the phenylalanine. CDR3 DNA only is kept here, 39 bases in frame from base 1. V was cut back by 1 base and J by 2 bases, leaving a gap of 8 bases between them. The germline V gene (reference sequence) sets CDR1 to GTSNPN and CDR2 to SVGIG. This clonotype appeared a few times. No cognate antigen has been identified for it. Base qualities were left out, and no much larger clone turns up one base away. The treatment or condition tag for this specimen amounts to: live attenuated yellow fever vaccine strain. PBMCs were isolated from peripheral blood using a standard Ficoll-Paque protocol. CD4 and CD8 T-cell fractions were isolated with Dynabeads CD4 and CD8 positive selection kits. RNA was extracted with TriZol from bulk PBMCs, CD4 and CD8 fractions, and dextramer-positive and dextramer-negative fractions. Instrument on record: Illumina NovaSeq 6000. TCR cDNA was synthesized by 5'RACE template switching, through which a universal primer site and unique molecular identifiers were introduced. Priming for cDNA synthesis came from both the TCR alpha and TCR beta constant segments. Libraries were amplified in two PCR steps, with sample barcodes and sequencing adapters added in the second step. Sequencing of libraries was done on Illumina HiSeq 2500 (2x100 bp) or NovaSeq (2x150 bp). Regarding the original processing steps: Reads were demultiplexed and collapsed into UMI consensus sequences with MIGEC, and V(D)J alignment was performed with MiXCR. Clonotypes responding to the vaccine were identified with edgeR on replicate PBMC samples, with the criteria of FDR below 0.01 and a log2 fold change above 5 up to day 15. CD4 or CD8 identity was assigned to each bulk clonotype according to whether the clonotype was present at higher abundance in the sequenced CD4 repertoire or the sequenced CD8 repertoire. TCRdb trimmed the raw reads at Q25, called clones with MiXCR and kept productive beta chains. Here each entry gathers all rows of one CDR3 protein and keeps the most common genes and DNA. TCRdb, not the authors, supplied the V and J calls. In all, the sample holds 300,000 or so distinct CDR3 sequences, and about 10% of those were seen once. Jointly, the top ten make up about 3.5% of the sample.

The rearranged segments are TRBV30 and TRBJ2-5, with a weak D call of TRBD1 (5 bases match). This clonotype was obtained from a man between 18 and 35 years old who received the YFV17D yellow fever vaccine. The input for sequencing was CD4+ T cells sorted from PBMCs, taken 5 days after the yellow fever booster vaccination. The CDR3 region: CAWSGQTQETQYF. The sequence in DNA is TGTGCCTGGAGTGGACAGACACAAGAGACCCAGTACTTC.